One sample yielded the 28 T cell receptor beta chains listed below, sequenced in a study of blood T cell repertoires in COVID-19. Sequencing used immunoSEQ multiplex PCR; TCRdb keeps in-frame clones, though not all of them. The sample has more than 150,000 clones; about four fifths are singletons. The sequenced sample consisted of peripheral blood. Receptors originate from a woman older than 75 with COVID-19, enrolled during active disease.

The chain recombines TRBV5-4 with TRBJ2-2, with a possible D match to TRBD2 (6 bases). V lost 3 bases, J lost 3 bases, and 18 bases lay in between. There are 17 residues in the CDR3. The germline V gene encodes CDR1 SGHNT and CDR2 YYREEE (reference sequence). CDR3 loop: CASSSWATSSYTGELFF. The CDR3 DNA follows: TGTGCCAGCAGCTCATGGGCCACTAGCTCGTACACCGGGGAGCTGTTTTTT. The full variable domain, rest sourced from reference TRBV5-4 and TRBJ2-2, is ETGVTQSPTHLIKTRGQQVTLRCSSQSGHNTVSWYQQALGQGPQFIFQYYREEENGRGNFPPRFSGLQFPNYSSELNVNALELDDSALYLCASSSWATSSYTGELFFGEGSRLTVL.

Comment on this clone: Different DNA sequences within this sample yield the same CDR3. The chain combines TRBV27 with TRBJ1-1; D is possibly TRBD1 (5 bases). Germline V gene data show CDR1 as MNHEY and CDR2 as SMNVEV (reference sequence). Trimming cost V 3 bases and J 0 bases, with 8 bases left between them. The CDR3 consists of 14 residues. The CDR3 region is CASSLQGLNTEAFF. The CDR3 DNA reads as TGTGCCAGCAGTTTGCAGGGTCTGAACACTGAAGCTTTCTTT.

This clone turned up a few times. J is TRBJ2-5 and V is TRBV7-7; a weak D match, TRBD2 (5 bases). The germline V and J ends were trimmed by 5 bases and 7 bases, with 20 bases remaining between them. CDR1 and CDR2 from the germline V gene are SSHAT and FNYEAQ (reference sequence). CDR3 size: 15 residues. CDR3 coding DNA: TGTGCCAGCAGCGCCGTCCTTAACCCAGGAGGGACCCAGTACTTC. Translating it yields CASSAVLNPGGTQYF.

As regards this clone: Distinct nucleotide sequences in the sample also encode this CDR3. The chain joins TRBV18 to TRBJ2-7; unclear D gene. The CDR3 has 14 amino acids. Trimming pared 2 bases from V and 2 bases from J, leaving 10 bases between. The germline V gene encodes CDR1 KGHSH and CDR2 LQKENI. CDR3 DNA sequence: TGTGCCAGCTCACCAGGGCTTCTAACCTACGAGCAGTACTTC. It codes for CASSPGLLTYEQYF.

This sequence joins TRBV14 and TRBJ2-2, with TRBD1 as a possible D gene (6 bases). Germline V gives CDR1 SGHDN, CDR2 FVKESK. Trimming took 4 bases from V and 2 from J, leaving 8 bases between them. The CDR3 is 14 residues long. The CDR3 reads CASSLGHNTGELFF. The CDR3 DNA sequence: TGTGCCAGCAGCCTGGGACACAACACCGGGGAGCTGTTTTTT.

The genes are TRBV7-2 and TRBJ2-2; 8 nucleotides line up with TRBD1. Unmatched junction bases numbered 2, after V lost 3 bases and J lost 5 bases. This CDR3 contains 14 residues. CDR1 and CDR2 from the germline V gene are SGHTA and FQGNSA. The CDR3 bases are TGTGCCAGCAGCTTCCGGACAGGGACCGGGGAGCTGTTTTTT. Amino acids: CASSFRTGTGELFF.

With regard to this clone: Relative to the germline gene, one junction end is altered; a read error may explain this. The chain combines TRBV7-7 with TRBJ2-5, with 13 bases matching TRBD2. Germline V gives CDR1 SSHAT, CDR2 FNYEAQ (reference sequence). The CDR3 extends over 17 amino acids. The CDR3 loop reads CASSLVGGLAGSETQYF. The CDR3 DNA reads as TGTGCTAGCAGCTTAGTGGGGGGACTAGCGGGGTCTGAGACCCAGTACTTC.

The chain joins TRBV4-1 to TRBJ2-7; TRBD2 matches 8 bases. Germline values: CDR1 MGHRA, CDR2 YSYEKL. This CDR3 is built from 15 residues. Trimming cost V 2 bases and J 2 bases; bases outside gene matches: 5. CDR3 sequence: CASSQPSGRAYEQYF. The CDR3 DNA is TGCGCCAGCAGCCAACCAAGCGGGAGAGCCTACGAGCAGTACTTC.

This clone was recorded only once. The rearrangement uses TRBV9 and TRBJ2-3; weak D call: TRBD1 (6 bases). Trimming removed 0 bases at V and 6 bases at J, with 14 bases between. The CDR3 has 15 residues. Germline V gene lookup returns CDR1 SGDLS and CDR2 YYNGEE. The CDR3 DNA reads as TGTGCCAGCAGCGTAGTGGCAGGGGTCGGGGATACGCAGTATTTT. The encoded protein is CASSVVAGVGDTQYF.

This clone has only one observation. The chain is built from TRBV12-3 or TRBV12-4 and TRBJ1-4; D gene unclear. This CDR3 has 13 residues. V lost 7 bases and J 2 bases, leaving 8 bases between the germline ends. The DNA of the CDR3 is TGTGCCAGCATGGGCCCCACTAATGAAAAACTGTTTTTT. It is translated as CASMGPTNEKLFF.

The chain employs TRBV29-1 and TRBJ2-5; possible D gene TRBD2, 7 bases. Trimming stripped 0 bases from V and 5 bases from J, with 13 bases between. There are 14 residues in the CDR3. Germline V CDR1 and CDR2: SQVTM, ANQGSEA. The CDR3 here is CSVEDAGAGETQYF. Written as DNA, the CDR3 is TGCAGCGTTGAAGATGCGGGGGCGGGGGAGACCCAGTACTTC.

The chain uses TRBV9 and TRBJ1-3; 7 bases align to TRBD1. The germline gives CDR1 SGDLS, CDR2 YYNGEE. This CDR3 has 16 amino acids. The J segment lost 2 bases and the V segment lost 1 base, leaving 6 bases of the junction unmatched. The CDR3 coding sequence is TGTGCCAGCAGCGTAACCTCCGGACAGGCTGGAAACACCATATATTTT. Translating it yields CASSVTSGQAGNTIYF.

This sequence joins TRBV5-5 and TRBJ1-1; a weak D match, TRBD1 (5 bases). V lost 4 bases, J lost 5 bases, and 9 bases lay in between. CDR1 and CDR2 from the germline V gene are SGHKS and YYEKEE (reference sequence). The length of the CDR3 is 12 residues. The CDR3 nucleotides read TGTGCCAGCAGCCCGCGGGGGACTGAAGCTTTCTTT. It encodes CASSPRGTEAFF.

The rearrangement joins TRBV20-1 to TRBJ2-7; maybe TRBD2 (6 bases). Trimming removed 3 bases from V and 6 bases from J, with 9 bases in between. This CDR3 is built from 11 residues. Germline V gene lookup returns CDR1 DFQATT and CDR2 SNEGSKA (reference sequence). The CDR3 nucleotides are TGCAGTGCTAGCTGGGGACTCGAGCAGTACTTC. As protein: CSASWGLEQYF.

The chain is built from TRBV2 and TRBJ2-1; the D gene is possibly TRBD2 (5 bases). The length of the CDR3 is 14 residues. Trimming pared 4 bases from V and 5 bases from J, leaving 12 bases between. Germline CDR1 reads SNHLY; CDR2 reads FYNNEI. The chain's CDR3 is CASSARAGNNEQFF. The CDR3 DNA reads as TGTGCCAGCAGTGCCCGGGCCGGGAACAATGAGCAGTTCTTC.

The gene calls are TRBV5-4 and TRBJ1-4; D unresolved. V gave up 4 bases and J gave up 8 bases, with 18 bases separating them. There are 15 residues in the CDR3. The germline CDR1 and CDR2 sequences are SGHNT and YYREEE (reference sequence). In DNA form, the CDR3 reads TGTGCCAGCAGCGAGCGGGTCGGTGGAGGGGAAAAACTGTTTTTT. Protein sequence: CASSERVGGGEKLFF.

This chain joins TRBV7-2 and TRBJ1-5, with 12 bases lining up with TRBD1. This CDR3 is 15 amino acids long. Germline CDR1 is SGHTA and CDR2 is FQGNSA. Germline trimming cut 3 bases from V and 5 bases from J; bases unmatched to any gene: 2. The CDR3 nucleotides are TGTGCCAGCAGCTTGGGGACAGGGGGCGATCAGCCCCAGCATTTT. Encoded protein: CASSLGTGGDQPQHF.

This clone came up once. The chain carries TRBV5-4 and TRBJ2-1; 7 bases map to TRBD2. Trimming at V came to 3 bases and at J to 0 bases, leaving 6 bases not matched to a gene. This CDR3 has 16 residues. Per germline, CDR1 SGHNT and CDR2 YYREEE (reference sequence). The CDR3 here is CASSSGGGSSYNEQFF. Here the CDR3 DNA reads TGTGCCAGCAGCTCAGGCGGCGGGAGCTCCTACAATGAGCAGTTCTTC.

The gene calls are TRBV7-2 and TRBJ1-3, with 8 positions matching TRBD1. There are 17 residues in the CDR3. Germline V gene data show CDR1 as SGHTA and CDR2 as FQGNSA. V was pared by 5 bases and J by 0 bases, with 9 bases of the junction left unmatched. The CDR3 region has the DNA TGTGCCAGCAGCCCGGACAGGGCCCTAAACTCTGGAAACACCATATATTTT. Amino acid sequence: CASSPDRALNSGNTIYF.

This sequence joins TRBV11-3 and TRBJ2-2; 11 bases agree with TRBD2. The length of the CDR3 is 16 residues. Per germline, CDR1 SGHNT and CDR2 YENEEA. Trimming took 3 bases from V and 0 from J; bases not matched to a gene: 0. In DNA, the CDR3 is TGTGCCAGCAGCTTGACTAGCGGGGCGAACACCGGGGAGCTGTTTTTT. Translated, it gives CASSLTSGANTGELFF.

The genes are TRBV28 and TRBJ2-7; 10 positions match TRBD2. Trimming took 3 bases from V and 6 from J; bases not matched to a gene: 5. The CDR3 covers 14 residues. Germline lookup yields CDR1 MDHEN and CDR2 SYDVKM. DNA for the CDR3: TGTGCCAGCAGTTTCTCTAGCGGGAGAGGCGAGCAGTACTTC. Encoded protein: CASSFSSGRGEQYF.

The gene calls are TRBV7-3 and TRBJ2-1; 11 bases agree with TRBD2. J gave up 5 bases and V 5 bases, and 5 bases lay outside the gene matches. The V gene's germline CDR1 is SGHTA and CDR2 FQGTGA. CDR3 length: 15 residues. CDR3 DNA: TGTGCCAGCAGCCCGGGGACTAGCGGCAACAATGAGCAGTTCTTC. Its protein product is CASSPGTSGNNEQFF.

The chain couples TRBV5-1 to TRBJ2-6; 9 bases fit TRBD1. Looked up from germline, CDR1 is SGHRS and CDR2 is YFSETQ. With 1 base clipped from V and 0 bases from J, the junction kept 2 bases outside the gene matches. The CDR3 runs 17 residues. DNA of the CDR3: TGCGCCAGCAGCTTGCCGGGACAGGGCTCTGGGGCCAACGTCCTGACTTTC. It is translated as CASSLPGQGSGANVLTF.

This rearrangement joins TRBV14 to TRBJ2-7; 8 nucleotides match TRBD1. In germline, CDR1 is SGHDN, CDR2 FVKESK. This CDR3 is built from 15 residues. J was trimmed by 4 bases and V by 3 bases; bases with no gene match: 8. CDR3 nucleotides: TGTGCCAGCAGCCACTGGACAGGGAAAAGGTACGAGCAGTACTTC. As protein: CASSHWTGKRYEQYF.

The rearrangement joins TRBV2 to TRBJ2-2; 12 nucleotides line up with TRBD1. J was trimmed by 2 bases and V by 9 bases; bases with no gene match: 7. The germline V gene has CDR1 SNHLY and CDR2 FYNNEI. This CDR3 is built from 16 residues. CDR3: CASRDRGRLNTGELFF. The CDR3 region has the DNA TGTGCCAGTCGGGACAGGGGGCGGCTTAACACCGGGGAGCTGTTTTTT.

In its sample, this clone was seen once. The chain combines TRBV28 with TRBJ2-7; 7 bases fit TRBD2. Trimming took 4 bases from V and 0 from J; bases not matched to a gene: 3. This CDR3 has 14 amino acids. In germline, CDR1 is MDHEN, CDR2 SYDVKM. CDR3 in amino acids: CASSSLANSYEQYF. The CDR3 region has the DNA TGTGCCAGCAGTTCACTAGCGAACTCCTACGAGCAGTACTTC.

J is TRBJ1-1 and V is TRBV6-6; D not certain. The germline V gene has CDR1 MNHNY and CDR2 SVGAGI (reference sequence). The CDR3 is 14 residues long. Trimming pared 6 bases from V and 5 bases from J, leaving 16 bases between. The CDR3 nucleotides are TGTGCCAGCAGCCCCGGGATCCCCAGGACTGAAGCTTTCTTT. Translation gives CASSPGIPRTEAFF.

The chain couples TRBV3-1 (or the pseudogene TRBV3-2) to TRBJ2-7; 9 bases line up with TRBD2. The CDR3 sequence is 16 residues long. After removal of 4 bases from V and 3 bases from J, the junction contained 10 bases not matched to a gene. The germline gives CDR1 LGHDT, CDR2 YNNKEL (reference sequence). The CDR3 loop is CASSPGTSRSLYEQYF. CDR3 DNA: TGTGCCAGCAGCCCCGGGACTAGCCGGTCTCTCTACGAGCAGTACTTC.